The 11 T cell receptor beta chains listed next were all sequenced from one sample in a study of Tregs in tolerant kidney transplant recipients. The protocol was immunoSEQ multiplex PCR, while the TCRdb copy is restricted to in-frame clones and leaves out a portion. This sample yields about 52,000 clones, of which around 93% are seen a single time; about 15% belongs to the top ten. The nonmyeloablative bone marrow transplants came from related graft donors, with transient mixed chimerism. The sequencing used CD8+ T cells from blood (PBMCs), collected 24 months after the transplant. These receptors all stem from a human patient who received a combined kidney and bone marrow transplant. Some T cells may be graft donor cells.

In DNA form, the CDR3 reads TGCAGCGTTGCGGGGATCAATGAGCAGTTCTTC. This translates into CSVAGINEQFF. The chain uses TRBV29-1 and TRBJ2-1; maybe TRBD2 (5 bases). The germline V gene encodes CDR1 SQVTM and CDR2 ANQGSEA. This CDR3 region has 11 residues. Trimming left V 4 bases short and J 6 bases short, with 7 bases between.

The chain links TRBV20-1 to TRBJ1-2; D is ambiguous. Per germline, CDR1 DFQATT and CDR2 SNEGSKA (reference sequence). This CDR3 is 11 amino acids long. Trimming removed 0 bases from V and 5 bases from J, with 4 bases in between. CDR3 DNA sequence: TGCAGTGCTAGAGACCCGTATGGCTACACCTTC. This sequence encodes CSARDPYGYTF.

This chain links TRBV7-6 with TRBJ1-4; no firm D call. Per the germline V gene, CDR1 is SGHVS and CDR2 is FNYEAQ. The V end lost 8 bases, the J end lost 16 bases, and 14 bases lay between the germline ends. CDR3 size: 10 residues. This CDR3 is CASPTELGFF. The CDR3, as DNA: TGTGCCAGCCCAACGGAGTTGGGGTTTTTT.

The gene calls are TRBV9 and TRBJ2-7, with D possibly being TRBD1 (7 bases). The CDR3 length is 15 residues. Germline V gene sequence: CDR1 SGDLS, CDR2 YYNGEE. The V gene lost 2 bases and the J gene lost 2 bases, with 14 bases spanning the gap. CDR3 region: CASSVDREVTYEQYF. CDR3 coding DNA: TGTGCCAGCAGCGTCGACAGGGAGGTTACCTACGAGCAGTACTTC. Full variable domain (missing parts from reference TRBV9 and TRBJ2-7): DSGVTQTPKHLITATGQRVTLRCSPRSGDLSVYWYQQSLDQGLQFLIQYYNGEERAKGNILERFSAQQFPDLHSELNLSSLELGDSALYFCASSVDREVTYEQYFGPGTRLTVT.

The chain is built from TRBV6-4 and TRBJ2-3, with D possibly TRBD1 on 6 matching bases. V lost 4 bases and J lost 2, with 13 bases in between. Germline V gives CDR1 MRHNA, CDR2 SNTAGT. The CDR3 extends over 15 amino acids. CDR3 bases: TGTGCCAGCAGTGGAGGGGGTGGGACCACAGATACGCAGTATTTT. Amino acid sequence: CASSGGGGTTDTQYF.

This chain joins TRBV12-5 and TRBJ1-5, with 7 bases lining up with TRBD1. The CDR3 contains 15 residues. The V gene end was trimmed by 6 bases and the J gene end by 3 bases; junction bases not matched to a gene: 8. Germline V gives CDR1 LGHNT, CDR2 FRNRAP. CDR3 protein: CASGWTGEPNQPQHF. The CDR3 DNA is TGTGCTAGTGGCTGGACAGGTGAGCCCAATCAGCCCCAGCATTTT.

The chain recombines TRBV5-6 with TRBJ1-4; unclear D gene. CDR1 and CDR2 (germline): SGHDT, YYEEEE. V was trimmed by 0 bases and J by 10 bases, leaving 25 bases between them. The CDR3 is made up of 18 amino acids. The CDR3 sequence: CASSLGAALFPAEAKLFF. CDR3 DNA: TGTGCCAGCAGCTTGGGTGCAGCCCTCTTTCCGGCCGAGGCAAAACTGTTTTTT. The whole variable domain, filled in from reference TRBV5-6 and TRBJ1-4, reads DAGVTQSPTHLIKTRGQQVTLRCSPKSGHDTVSWYQQALGQGPQFIFQYYEEEERQRGNFPDRFSGHQFPNYSSELNVNALLLGDSALYLCASSLGAALFPAEAKLFFGSGTQLSVL.

This sequence joins TRBV9 and TRBJ1-2; a weak D match, TRBD1 (5 bases). The germline gives CDR1 SGDLS, CDR2 YYNGEE. Trimming removed 0 bases from V and 6 bases from J, with 15 bases in between. This CDR3 is built from 15 residues. The DNA of the CDR3 is TGTGCCAGCAGCGTAGAGGTTCAGGGAAACGATGGCTACACCTTC. It codes for CASSVEVQGNDGYTF.

This sequence joins TRBV6-5 and TRBJ1-2; D is ambiguous. Germline CDR1 is MNHEY and CDR2 is SVGAGI. The CDR3 contains 13 residues. V lost 4 bases to trimming and J lost 0 bases, with 6 bases between them. CDR3 amino acids: CASSFSTNYGYTF. The CDR3 DNA follows: TGTGCCAGCAGTTTCTCCACTAACTATGGCTACACCTTC.

The CDR3 sequence is CASSLLGQENTGELFF. CDR3 DNA sequence: TGTGCCAGCAGTTTATTGGGACAGGAGAACACCGGGGAGCTGTTTTTT. The rearrangement links TRBV28 to TRBJ2-2; 8 nucleotides agree with TRBD1. Germline-derived CDR1 and CDR2 are MDHEN and SYDVKM. The CDR3 runs to 16 residues. Trimming at V came to 1 base and at J to 1 base, leaving 2 bases not matched to a gene.

The rearrangement uses TRBV28 and TRBJ2-7; D remains unclear. V was clipped by 6 bases and J by 2 bases, with 11 bases between them. Per the germline V gene, CDR1 is MDHEN and CDR2 is SYDVKM. The CDR3 spans 13 residues. The CDR3 loop is CASRPLHAYEQYF. As DNA, the CDR3 is TGTGCCAGCAGGCCACTTCACGCCTACGAGCAGTACTTC.